The 3 T cell receptor beta chains below all came from one sample that was sequenced in a study of T cells in Graves' hyperthyroidism and ophthalmopathy. The source material, RNA transcripts, was used to amplify TCR beta CDR3 regions. With the HTBI primer set, the TCR CDR3 went through a first round of RT-PCR. TCRdb independently ran MiXCR on the multiplex PCR reads; one entry per CDR3 protein. Among approximately 600,000 distinct CDR3 sequences listed, 13% to 15% were seen once. Sequencing was done on a sample of blood. The source of these receptors is a woman between 18 and 30 years old with Graves' ophthalmopathy.

The V and J genes are TRBV5-1 and TRBJ1-5; the D gene is possibly TRBD1 (5 bases). The CDR3 is made up of 13 amino acids. Trimming removed 4 bases at V and 6 bases at J, with 11 bases between. Germline CDR1 is SGHRS and CDR2 is YFSETQ. The CDR3 coding sequence is TGCGCCAGCAGCGGACACCCCAGTCAGCCCCAGCATTTT. Its protein is CASSGHPSQPQHF.

This clonotype has a count of ten or more. The chain has TRBV28 and TRBJ2-7; D call uncertain. With 2 bases removed from V and 4 bases from J, the gap between germline ends came to 12 bases. Looked up from germline, CDR1 is MDHEN and CDR2 is SYDVKM. This CDR3 is 14 amino acids long. CDR3 protein: CASSLAPGWYEQYF. CDR3 DNA sequence: TGTGCCAGCAGTTTAGCCCCCGGGTGGTACGAGCAGTACTTC.

The rearrangement links TRBV9 to TRBJ2-2, with 12 bases identical to TRBD1. The junction had 10 bases not matched to a gene; V was cut back by 3 bases and J by 10 bases. Germline CDR1 and CDR2: SGDLS and YYNGEE. The CDR3 is made up of 16 amino acids. CDR3 residues: CASSEGTGGASVELFF. The CDR3 DNA reads TGTGCCAGCAGCGAGGGGACAGGGGGCGCGTCCGTGGAGCTGTTTTTT.